Below are 21 T cell receptor beta chains sequenced from a single sample in a study of preoperative IRX-2 immunotherapy in early breast cancer. The method was immunoSEQ multiplex PCR; TCRdb's version includes in-frame clones alone and lacks a portion of them. The sample records 30,000 or so clones, about 90% being singletons. The treatment was: preoperative locoregional IRX-2 cytokine immunotherapy. This specimen was acquired from a patient treated with IRX-2 immunotherapy. The source is a human donor with breast cancer.

A single count supports this clone. The J gene is TRBJ1-2, the V gene TRBV15; 12 bases are shared with TRBD1. CDR3 length equals 15 residues. The V gene's germline CDR1 is LNHNV and CDR2 YYDKDF (reference sequence). V gave up 1 base and J gave up 8 bases; unmatched junction bases: 5. In nucleotides, the CDR3 is TGTGCCACCAGCAGAGGGAGGGGGACAGGGGGCGGCTACACCTTC. Translated: CATSRGRGTGGGYTF.

The V gene is TRBV6-1, the J gene TRBJ2-5, with D perhaps TRBD1 (6 bases). The V and J ends lost 5 bases and 10 bases respectively, with 20 bases between them. Per germline, CDR1 MNHNS and CDR2 SASEGT. CDR3 length: 14 amino acids. In DNA form, the CDR3 reads TGTGCCAGCAGTATGACAGGCCTAAATGGGGTCCAGTACTTC. Amino acid sequence: CASSMTGLNGVQYF.

This chain connects TRBV2 to TRBJ2-1; tentative D call: TRBD2 (5 bases). Germline values: CDR1 SNHLY, CDR2 FYNNEI. The length of the CDR3 is 11 residues. With 8 bases removed from V and 10 bases from J, the gap between germline ends came to 12 bases. In nucleotides, the CDR3 is TGTGCCAGCGTCATAGGGAGAGAGCAGTTCTTC. Its translation is CASVIGREQFF.

This chain uses TRBV29-1 with TRBJ2-2; 14 bases match TRBD2. V shed 3 bases and J 6 bases; nucleotides not matched to a gene: 3. The CDR3 contains 15 residues. Germline V gives CDR1 SQVTM, CDR2 ANQGSEA. The CDR3 spells CSVEGLAGVSGELFF. CDR3 DNA sequence: TGCAGCGTTGAGGGACTAGCGGGAGTTTCCGGGGAGCTGTTTTTT.

In its sample, this clone was seen a few times. The CDR3, as DNA: TGTGCCAGTAGTGAGGGGCGGCTGAACACTGAAGCTTTCTTT. Protein: CASSEGRLNTEAFF. V gene TRBV19 combines with J gene TRBJ1-1; D might be TRBD1 (5 bases). The CDR3 extends over 14 amino acids. Trimming left V 5 bases short and J 0 bases short, with 10 bases between. CDR1 and CDR2 from the germline V gene are LNHDA and SQIVND (reference sequence).

This chain links TRBV6-5 with TRBJ2-5; the D gene could be TRBD1 or TRBD2 (6 bases each). This CDR3 has 13 residues. Germline assignment: CDR1 MNHEY and CDR2 SVGAGI. V was cut by 1 base and J by 9 bases, with 12 bases left in between. CDR3 DNA: TGTGCCAGCAGTTACTATAGGGGGGAGCCCCAGTACTTC. It encodes CASSYYRGEPQYF.

The chain employs TRBV10-2 and TRBJ2-1; tentative D call: TRBD1 (6 bases). From germline, CDR1 is WSHSY and CDR2 SAAADI. The CDR3 runs to 17 residues. Trimming took 3 bases from V and 1 from J, leaving 16 bases between them. In DNA form, the CDR3 reads TGCGCCAGCAGTGAACAGGGATCCCTTTCTTCCTACAATGAGCAGTTCTTC. Translation gives CASSEQGSLSSYNEQFF.

The chain employs TRBV5-4 and TRBJ1-2, with 10 bases fitting TRBD1. CDR3 size: 13 residues. V shed 4 bases, J shed 3 bases, and the junction held 0 bases outside the gene matches. Germline loops: CDR1 SGHNT, CDR2 YYREEE (reference sequence). The CDR3 DNA reads TGTGCCAGCAGCGGACAGGGGGACTATGGCTACACCTTC. It encodes CASSGQGDYGYTF.

This clone was seen a handful of times. CDR3 sequence: CASSGRNRVVPGNTIYF. The CDR3 region has the DNA TGTGCCAGCAGCGGTAGAAACAGGGTAGTTCCTGGAAACACCATATATTTT. The gene calls are TRBV7-9 and TRBJ1-3, with a weak D call TRBD1 (6 bases). This CDR3 has 17 residues. V was cut by 5 bases and J by 2 bases, with 19 bases left in between. CDR1 and CDR2 from the germline V gene are SEHNR and FQNEAQ (reference sequence).

The chain carries TRBV5-4 and TRBJ1-6; D is ambiguous. V lost 0 bases, J lost 5 bases, and 6 bases lay in between. Germline assignment: CDR1 SGHNT and CDR2 YYREEE (reference sequence). The CDR3 length is 14 residues. CDR3 sequence: CASSLGRDNSPLHF. CDR3 coding DNA: TGTGCCAGCAGCTTGGGCAGAGATAATTCACCCCTCCACTTT.

The chain combines TRBV16 with TRBJ1-3; D not resolved. Trimming took 4 bases from V and 6 from J, leaving 13 bases between them. The CDR3 has 14 amino acids. Germline V gene sequence: CDR1 KGHSY, CDR2 FQNENV. The CDR3 nucleotides are TGTGCCAGCAGCCTCCTCGAGGCGGAAAACACCATATATTTT. Protein: CASSLLEAENTIYF.

The genes are TRBV6-5 and TRBJ2-3; 7 bases line up with TRBD1. The trim removed 6 bases at V and 3 bases at J, leaving 3 bases unmatched. The CDR3 is 13 amino acids. Germline CDR1 reads MNHEY; CDR2 reads SVGAGI. The CDR3 protein is CASRLQGTDTQYF. The CDR3 bases are TGTGCCAGCAGGCTACAGGGGACAGATACGCAGTATTTT.

This chain uses TRBV19 with TRBJ2-1; no clear D gene. V was clipped by 1 base and J by 10 bases, with 11 bases between them. Looked up from germline, CDR1 is LNHDA and CDR2 is SQIVND (reference sequence). CDR3 length: 13 amino acids. The CDR3 bases are TGTGCCAGTAGTATAGGACTTCCCAGCGAGCAGTTCTTC. This encodes CASSIGLPSEQFF.

CDR3 sequence: CASSPFTDTQYF. CDR3 DNA sequence: TGCGCCAGCAGCCCTTTCACAGATACGCAGTATTTT. The rearrangement uses TRBV5-1 and TRBJ2-3; no firm D call. Deletions cut 4 bases from V and 2 bases from J, with 5 bases between. This CDR3 spans 12 amino acids. The germline CDR1 and CDR2 sequences are SGHRS and YFSETQ. Looking up the rest from reference TRBV5-1 and TRBJ2-3 gives the full variable domain: KAGVTQTPRYLIKTRGQQVTLSCSPISGHRSVSWYQQTPGQGLQFLFEYFSETQRNKGNFPGRFSGRQFSNSRSEMNVSTLELGDSALYLCASSPFTDTQYFGPGTRLTVL.

The chain links TRBV19 to TRBJ2-5, with 7 positions matching TRBD1. The assigned J gene may be wrong: the sequence end matches TRBJ2-7 better. The CDR3 runs 13 residues. Germline V lookup: CDR1 LNHDA, CDR2 SQIVND (reference sequence). CDR3 residues: CASSIRGPYEQYF. In DNA, the CDR3 is TGTGCCAGTAGTATTAGGGGGCCCTACGAGCAGTACTTC.

The V gene is TRBV7-8, the J gene TRBJ1-3, with D perhaps matching TRBD1 (5 bases). Germline V gene lookup returns CDR1 SGHVS and CDR2 FQNEAQ. This CDR3 region has 14 residues. The V end was cut by 4 bases, the J end by 4 bases, with 11 bases between. In DNA, the CDR3 is TGTGCCAGCAGCTACCGGGGCTCCGGAAACACCATATATTTT. It translates to CASSYRGSGNTIYF.

The V and J genes are TRBV7-2 and TRBJ1-1; D gene ambiguous. This CDR3 comprises 15 residues. V was pared by 1 base and J by 4 bases, with 13 bases between. Germline CDR1 SGHTA, CDR2 FQGNSA. The CDR3, as DNA: TGTGCCAGCAGCTTAGGTCAGCGCACCATCACTGAAGCTTTCTTT. Protein sequence: CASSLGQRTITEAFF.

The chain employs TRBV27 and TRBJ2-2; no reliable D call. The CDR3 runs to 12 residues. The V and J ends lost 6 bases and 1 base respectively, with 3 bases between them. The germline V gene has CDR1 MNHEY and CDR2 SMNVEV (reference sequence). In DNA form, the CDR3 reads TGTGCCAGCAGCAGGAACACCGGGGAGCTGTTTTTT. Its protein product is CASSRNTGELFF.

CDR3 DNA sequence: TGTGCCAGCACCTCCGGGACAGGGGATTACGAGCAGTACTTC. Translating gives CASTSGTGDYEQYF. This rearrangement joins TRBV25-1 to TRBJ2-7; 10 bases line up with TRBD1. Germline loops: CDR1 MGHDK, CDR2 SYGVNS. Trimming removed 7 bases from V and 4 bases from J; junction bases left unmatched: 7. The CDR3 sequence is 14 residues long.

The chain uses TRBV5-1 and TRBJ1-1; 7 bases align to TRBD1. This CDR3 comprises 17 residues. Germline CDR1 reads SGHRS; CDR2 reads YFSETQ. The trim removed 0 bases at V and 3 bases at J, leaving 11 bases unmatched. CDR3 nucleotides: TGCGCCAGCAGCTTGGGTGGATCGACAGGGAGGGACACTGAAGCTTTCTTT. Its translation: CASSLGGSTGRDTEAFF.

The chain employs TRBV7-2 and TRBJ1-5, with D maybe TRBD1 (5 bases). Trimming took 4 bases from V and 5 from J, leaving 15 bases between them. The CDR3 spans 15 residues. The V gene's germline CDR1 is SGHTA and CDR2 FQGNSA. The DNA for the CDR3 is TGTGCCAGCAGCTACCACGGGGGGTCCCATCAGCCCCAGCATTTT. Its protein is CASSYHGGSHQPQHF. Looking up the rest from reference TRBV7-2 and TRBJ1-5 gives the full variable domain: GAGVSQSPSNKVTEKGKDVELRCDPISGHTALYWYRQSLGQGLEFLIYFQGNSAPDKSGLPSDRFSAERTGGSVSTLTIQRTQQEDSAVYLCASSYHGGSHQPQHFGDGTRLSIL.